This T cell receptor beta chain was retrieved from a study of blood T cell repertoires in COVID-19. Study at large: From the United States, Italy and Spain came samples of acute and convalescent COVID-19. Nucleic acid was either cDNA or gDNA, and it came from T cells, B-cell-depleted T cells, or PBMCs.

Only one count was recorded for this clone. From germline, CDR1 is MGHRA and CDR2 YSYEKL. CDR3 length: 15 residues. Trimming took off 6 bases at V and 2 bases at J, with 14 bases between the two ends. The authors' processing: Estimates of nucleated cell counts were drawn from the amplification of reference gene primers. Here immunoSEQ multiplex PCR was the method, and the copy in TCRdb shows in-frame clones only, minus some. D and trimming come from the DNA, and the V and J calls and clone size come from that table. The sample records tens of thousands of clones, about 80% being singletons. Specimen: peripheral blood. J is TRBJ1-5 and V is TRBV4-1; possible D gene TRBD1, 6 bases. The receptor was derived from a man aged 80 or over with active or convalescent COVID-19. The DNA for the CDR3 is TGCGCCAGCAGGGCCGGGGGGCTAGGCAATCAGCCCCAGCATTTT. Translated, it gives CASRAGGLGNQPQHF.